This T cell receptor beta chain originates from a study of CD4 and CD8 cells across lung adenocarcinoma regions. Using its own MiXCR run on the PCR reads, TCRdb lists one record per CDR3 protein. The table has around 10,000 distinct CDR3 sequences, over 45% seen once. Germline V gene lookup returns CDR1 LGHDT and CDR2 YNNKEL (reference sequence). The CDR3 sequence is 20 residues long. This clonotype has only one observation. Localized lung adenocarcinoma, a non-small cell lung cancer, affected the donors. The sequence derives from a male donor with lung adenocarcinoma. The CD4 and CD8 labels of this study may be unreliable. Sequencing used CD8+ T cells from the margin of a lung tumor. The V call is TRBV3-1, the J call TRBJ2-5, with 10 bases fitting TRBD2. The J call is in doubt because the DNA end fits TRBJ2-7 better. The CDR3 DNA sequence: TGTGCCAGCAGCCAAGTGCGGAGTCCAAGCGGGAGGGCCCTCGTCTACGAGCAGTACTTC. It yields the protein CASSQVRSPSGRALVYEQYF.